This TCR beta chain originates from a study of T cells after yellow fever vaccination. This CDR3 is built from 15 residues. V shed 6 bases and J 5 bases; nucleotides not matched to a gene: 11. General study findings and limits: Clonotypes found in both CD4 and CD8 compartments made up a small share. Almost all vaccine-responding clonotypes went undetected in sorted memory subsets on day 0. Subsequent booster samples again held most clones from primary vaccination (nearly 98% CD4, about 85% CD8).

Via MiXCR, TCRdb re-called the 5' RACE reads, giving one row per CDR3 protein. The sample consists of around 60,000 distinct CDR3 sequences, about 5.6% of them appearing once. This clonotype has at least ten counts. The rearrangement uses TRBV23-1 and TRBJ2-7; TRBD1 matches at 9 bases. TRBV23-1 belongs to the ORF category, with a function that is uncertain. This sequence was found in a young man who received the YFV17D yellow fever vaccine. Source: PBMCs, either bulk or a sorted T-cell subset (CD4+, CD8+, memory, or dextramer-sorted; not recorded which), taken on the day of the yellow fever booster vaccination. CDR3: CASRRDRGRFHEQYV. The CDR3 bases are TGCGCCAGCAGACGCGACAGGGGGAGGTTCCACGAGCAGTACGTC.